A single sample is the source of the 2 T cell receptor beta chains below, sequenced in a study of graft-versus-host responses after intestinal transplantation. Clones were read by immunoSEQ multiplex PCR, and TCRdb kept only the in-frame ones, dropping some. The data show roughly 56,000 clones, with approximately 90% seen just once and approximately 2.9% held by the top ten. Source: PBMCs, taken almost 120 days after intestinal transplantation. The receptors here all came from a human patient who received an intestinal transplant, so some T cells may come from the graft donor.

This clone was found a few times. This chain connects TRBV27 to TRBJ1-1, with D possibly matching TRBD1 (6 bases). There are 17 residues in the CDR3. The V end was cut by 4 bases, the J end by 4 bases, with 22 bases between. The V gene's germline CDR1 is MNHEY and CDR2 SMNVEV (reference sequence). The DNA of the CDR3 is TGTGCCAGCAGTTCACCACTCCGGGGGGGCGGAGGCACTGAAGCTTTCTTT. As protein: CASSSPLRGGGGTEAFF.

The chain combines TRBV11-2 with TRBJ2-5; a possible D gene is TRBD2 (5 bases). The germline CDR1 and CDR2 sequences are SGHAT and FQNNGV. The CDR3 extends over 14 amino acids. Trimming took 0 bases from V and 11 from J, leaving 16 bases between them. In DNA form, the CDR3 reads TGTGCCAGCAGCTTAGATAGGGAGTCTACGGGGCAGTACTTC. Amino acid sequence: CASSLDRESTGQYF.